This T cell receptor (beta chain) was sequenced for a study of blood T cells in healthy people across ages. Next came a second PCR, run for roughly 6 to 11 cycles, which used a sample-barcoded 5' primer along with a J-beta primer mix. TCRdb re-called the 5' RACE reads through MiXCR, storing one row per CDR3 protein. This sample has some 900,000 distinct CDR3 sequences, with 45% to 50% found just once. This clonotype was observed a handful of times. V lost 7 bases and J lost 6, with 19 bases in between. From germline, CDR1 is MNHEY and CDR2 SMNVEV (reference sequence). The CDR3 totals 14 residues. Sequenced input: blood. This clonotype originated in a man aged 30 to 45 in good health. The rearrangement links TRBV27 to TRBJ2-7; TRBD1 is a possible D gene (6 bases). The CDR3 DNA reads as TGTGCCAGCATTGGCGGACAGCCTCCTTTCGAGCAGTACTTC. Protein sequence: CASIGGQPPFEQYF.